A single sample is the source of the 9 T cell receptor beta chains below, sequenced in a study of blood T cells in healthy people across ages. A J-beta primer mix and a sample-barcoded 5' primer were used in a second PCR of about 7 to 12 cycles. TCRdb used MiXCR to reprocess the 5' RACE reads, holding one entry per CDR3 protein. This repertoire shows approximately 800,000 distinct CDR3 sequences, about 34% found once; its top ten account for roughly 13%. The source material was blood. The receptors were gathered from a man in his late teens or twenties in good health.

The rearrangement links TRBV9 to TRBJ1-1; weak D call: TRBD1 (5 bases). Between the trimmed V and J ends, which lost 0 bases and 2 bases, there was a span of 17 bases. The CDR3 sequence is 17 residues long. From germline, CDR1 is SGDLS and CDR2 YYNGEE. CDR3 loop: CASSVVPPPGSNTEAFF. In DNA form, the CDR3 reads TGTGCCAGCAGCGTAGTTCCCCCCCCAGGGAGTAACACTGAAGCTTTCTTT.

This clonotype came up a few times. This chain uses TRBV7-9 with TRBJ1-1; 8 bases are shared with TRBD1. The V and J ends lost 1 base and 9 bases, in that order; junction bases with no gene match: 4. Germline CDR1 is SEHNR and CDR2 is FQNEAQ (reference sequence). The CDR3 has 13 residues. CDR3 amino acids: CASSLGDRSKAFF. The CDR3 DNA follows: TGTGCCAGCAGCTTAGGGGACAGGTCGAAAGCTTTCTTT.

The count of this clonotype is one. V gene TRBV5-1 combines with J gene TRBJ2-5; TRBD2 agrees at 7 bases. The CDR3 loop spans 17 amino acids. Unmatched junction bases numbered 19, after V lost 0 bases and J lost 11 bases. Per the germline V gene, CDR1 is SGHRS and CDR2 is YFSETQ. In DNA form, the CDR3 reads TGCGCCAGCAGCTTGGCCGAACTTGAGCGGGGAGACAATGAGCAGTACTTC. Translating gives CASSLAELERGDNEQYF.

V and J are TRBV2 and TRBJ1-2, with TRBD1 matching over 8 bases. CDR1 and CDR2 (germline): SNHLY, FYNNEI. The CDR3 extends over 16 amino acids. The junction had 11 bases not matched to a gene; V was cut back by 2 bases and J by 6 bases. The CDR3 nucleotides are TGTGCCAGCAGTGAAACGCCGGCGGGACAGGAGAATGGCTACACCTTC. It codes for CASSETPAGQENGYTF.

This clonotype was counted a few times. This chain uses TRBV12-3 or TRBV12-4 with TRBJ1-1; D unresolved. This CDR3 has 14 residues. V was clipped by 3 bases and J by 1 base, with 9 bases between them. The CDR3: CASSLAWKNTEAFF. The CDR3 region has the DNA TGTGCCAGCAGTTTGGCCTGGAAGAACACTGAAGCTTTCTTT.

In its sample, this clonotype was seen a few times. The CDR3 protein is CAISLLAGGADTQYF. CDR3 DNA sequence: TGTGCCATCAGTCTTCTAGCGGGGGGGGCAGATACGCAGTATTTT. The chain has TRBV10-3 and TRBJ2-3; 12 nucleotides line up with TRBD2. The germline V gene has CDR1 ENHRY and CDR2 SYGVKD. The CDR3 is 15 amino acids. Trimming at V came to 5 bases and at J to 4 bases, leaving 4 bases not matched to a gene.

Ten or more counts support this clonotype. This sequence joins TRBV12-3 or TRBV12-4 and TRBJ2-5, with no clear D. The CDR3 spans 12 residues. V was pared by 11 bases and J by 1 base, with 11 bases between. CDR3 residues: CAVGKPQETQYF. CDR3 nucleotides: TGTGCCGTCGGTAAACCCCAAGAGACCCAGTACTTC.

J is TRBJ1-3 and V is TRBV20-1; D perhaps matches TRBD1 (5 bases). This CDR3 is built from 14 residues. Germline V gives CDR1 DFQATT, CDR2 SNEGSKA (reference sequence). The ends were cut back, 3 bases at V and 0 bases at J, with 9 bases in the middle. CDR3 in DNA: TGCAGTGCTAGGGGACGGAACTCTGGAAACACCATATATTTT. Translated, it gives CSARGRNSGNTIYF.

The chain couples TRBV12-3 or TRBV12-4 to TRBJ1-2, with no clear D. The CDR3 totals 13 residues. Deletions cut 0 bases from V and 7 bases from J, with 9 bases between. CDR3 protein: CASSLARDAGYTF. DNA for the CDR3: TGTGCCAGCAGTTTAGCCCGGGATGCTGGCTACACCTTC.